Listed here are 32 T cell receptor beta chains from one sample, sequenced in a study of blood T cell repertoires in COVID-19. Using immunoSEQ multiplex PCR, the repertoire was profiled, and TCRdb retains in-frame clones only, with some absent. The sample yields hundreds of thousands of clones, 70% to 85% seen once. Material for sequencing was peripheral blood. The receptors stem from an elderly woman with acute or convalescent COVID-19.

The CDR3 nucleotides are TGTGCCAGCAGCCAAGGCCCCCAGCGGGGGGCGGAGACCCAGTACTTC. It codes for CASSQGPQRGAETQYF. The V and J genes are TRBV3-1 (or the pseudogene TRBV3-2) and TRBJ2-5, with 9 bases identical to TRBD2. J lost 5 bases, V lost 1 base, and 8 bases had no gene match. Germline V lookup: CDR1 LGHDT, CDR2 YNNKEL (reference sequence). The CDR3 consists of 16 residues.

CDR3 loop: CASSPTTGLNQPQHF. The CDR3 region has the DNA TGTGCCAGCAGTCCCACGACAGGGCTCAATCAGCCCCAGCATTTT. The rearrangement links TRBV28 to TRBJ1-5, with TRBD1 matching over 7 bases. CDR1 and CDR2 (germline): MDHEN, SYDVKM. The J segment lost 3 bases and the V segment lost 5 bases, leaving 7 bases of the junction unmatched. The CDR3 length is 15 residues. Based on the CDR3 plus reference TRBV28 and TRBJ1-5, the full variable domain is DVKVTQSSRYLVKRTGEKVFLECVQDMDHENMFWYRQDPGLGLRLIYFSYDVKMKEKGDIPEGYSVSREKKERFSLILESASTNQTSMYLCASSPTTGLNQPQHFGDGTRLSIL.

In its sample, this clone was seen a few times. The chain joins TRBV23-1 to TRBJ2-1; no definite D call. TRBV23-1 is designated an ORF whose function remains uncertain. The V gene lost 0 bases and the J gene lost 1 base, with 13 bases spanning the gap. The CDR3 loop spans 17 amino acids. The DNA of the CDR3 is TGCGCCAGCAGTCAATCGGTAGGATCGGGTTCCTACAATGAGCAGTTCTTC. Translation gives CASSQSVGSGSYNEQFF.

J is TRBJ2-3 and V is TRBV2, with 8 bases fitting TRBD2. Germline V CDR1 and CDR2: SNHLY, FYNNEI. J gave up 3 bases and V 10 bases, and 6 bases lay outside the gene matches. This CDR3 region has 13 residues. CDR3 coding DNA: TGTGCCACGAAGCGGGAGCGGACAGATACGCAGTATTTT. This codes for CATKRERTDTQYF.

The gene calls are TRBV6-2 or TRBV6-3 and TRBJ2-2; D might be TRBD2 (6 bases). CDR1 and CDR2 from the germline V gene are MNHEY and SVGEGT. Trimming pared 4 bases from V and 1 base from J, leaving 13 bases between. The CDR3 sequence is 16 residues long. CDR3 coding DNA: TGTGCCAGCAGTTTCCGCCCGACTAGGAACACCGGGGAGCTGTTTTTT. This sequence encodes CASSFRPTRNTGELFF.

This rearrangement joins TRBV25-1 to TRBJ1-1, with D perhaps TRBD1 (6 bases). V was clipped by 10 bases and J by 5 bases, with 14 bases between them. CDR1 is MGHDK, CDR2 SYGVNS, per germline. This CDR3 region has 12 residues. CDR3 coding DNA: TGTGCCACCGCCAGGGGTTGGACTGAAGCTTTCTTT. Its protein product is CATARGWTEAFF.

This clone was seen only a few times. Here the CDR3 DNA reads TGTGCCAGCAGTGGGACAGGGTATCTCTACGAGCAGTACTTC. It codes for CASSGTGYLYEQYF. The chain joins TRBV2 to TRBJ2-7; the match to TRBD1 covers 8 bases. Per the germline V gene, CDR1 is SNHLY and CDR2 is FYNNEI. The CDR3 totals 14 residues. The ends lost 4 bases at V and 3 bases at J; junction bases unmatched: 5.

The CDR3 sequence is CAISESNLQGSGYTF. The CDR3, as DNA: TGTGCCATCAGTGAGTCGAATCTACAGGGGAGCGGCTACACCTTC. The gene calls are TRBV10-3 and TRBJ1-2; 7 nucleotides line up with TRBD1. The CDR3 is made up of 15 amino acids. V lost 0 bases to trimming and J lost 8 bases; unmatched junction nucleotides: 9. Germline loops: CDR1 ENHRY, CDR2 SYGVKD.

The CDR3 is CASSLGHAGGFYEQYF. CDR3 DNA sequence: TGCGCCAGCAGCTTGGGACATGCGGGGGGCTTCTACGAGCAGTACTTC. This chain joins TRBV5-1 and TRBJ2-7; 8 bases are a match to TRBD2. J gave up 3 bases and V 0 bases, and 8 bases lay outside the gene matches. The V gene's germline CDR1 is SGHRS and CDR2 YFSETQ. The CDR3 contains 16 residues.

V is TRBV6-2 or TRBV6-3 and J is TRBJ1-3; no clear D. CDR1 is MNHEY and CDR2 is SVGEGT in the germline V gene. V dropped 2 bases and J dropped 0 bases, with 11 bases sitting between them. This CDR3 spans 16 amino acids. CDR3 protein: CASSYGQTLSGNTIYF. The CDR3 nucleotides are TGTGCCAGCAGTTACGGGCAGACGCTCTCTGGAAACACCATATATTTT.

This clone came up once. A junction end diverges from the germline sequence, so it may reflect a read error. This chain links TRBV7-2 with TRBJ1-1, with D possibly being TRBD1 (5 bases). Germline-derived CDR1 and CDR2 are SGHTA and FQGNSA. The CDR3 totals 13 residues. CDR3 nucleotides: TGTGCCAGCACCTTAACAGGGAACACTGAAGCTTTCTTT. Translated: CASTLTGNTEAFF.

This clone was counted between two and nine times. The V and J genes are TRBV7-2 and TRBJ1-2; weak D call: TRBD1 (6 bases). V gave up 4 bases and J gave up 3 bases, with 18 bases separating them. This CDR3 is built from 16 residues. Germline values: CDR1 SGHTA, CDR2 FQGNSA. As DNA, the CDR3 is TGTGCCAGCAGCTCTTACAAAGGACAGCCCTACTATGGCTACACCTTC. Translating it yields CASSSYKGQPYYGYTF.

This clone showed up just once. The CDR3 sequence: CASSPPRTKRGGDYNEQFF. CDR3 in DNA: TGTGCCAGCTCACCACCAAGAACCAAGCGGGGGGGTGATTACAATGAGCAGTTCTTC. The J gene is TRBJ2-1, the V gene TRBV18, with 10 bases that match TRBD2. The trim removed 0 bases at V and 4 bases at J, leaving 12 bases unmatched. Germline assignment: CDR1 KGHSH and CDR2 LQKENI. This CDR3 region has 19 residues.

The rearrangement uses TRBV11-2 and TRBJ2-7; 8 bases are a match to TRBD2. CDR3 length equals 16 residues. The germline V gene encodes CDR1 SGHAT and CDR2 FQNNGV. The J segment lost 3 bases and the V segment lost 2 bases, leaving 9 bases of the junction unmatched. The CDR3 nucleotides read TGTGCCAGCAGCTTAACGTCGGCTAGCGGGTACTACGAGCAGTACTTC. It translates to CASSLTSASGYYEQYF.

The chain carries TRBV5-5 and TRBJ2-3; 9 positions agree with TRBD2. Trimming at V came to 6 bases and at J to 6 bases, leaving 5 bases not matched to a gene. Germline CDR1 reads SGHKS; CDR2 reads YYEKEE (reference sequence). CDR3 length equals 13 residues. CDR3 region: CASTQAGGDTQYF. DNA of the CDR3: TGTGCCAGCACCCAGGCGGGGGGGGATACGCAGTATTTT. The full variable domain, rest sourced from reference TRBV5-5 and TRBJ2-3, is DAGVTQSPTHLIKTRGQQVTLRCSPISGHKSVSWYQQVLGQGPQFIFQYYEKEERGRGNFPDRFSARQFPNYSSELNVNALLLGDSALYLCASTQAGGDTQYFGPGTRLTVL.

J is TRBJ1-2 and V is TRBV5-6; D gene unclear. The CDR3 extends over 13 amino acids. CDR1 SGHDT and CDR2 YYEEEE come from the germline V gene. With 5 bases removed from V and 4 bases from J, the gap between germline ends came to 12 bases. The CDR3 sequence: CASRPETSYGYTF. The CDR3 nucleotides read TGTGCCAGCAGACCCGAGACAAGCTATGGCTACACCTTC.

The genes are TRBV7-8 and TRBJ1-1; a possible D gene is TRBD1 (5 bases). CDR3 size: 14 residues. Germline CDR1 SGHVS, CDR2 FQNEAQ. Trimming pared 0 bases from V and 4 bases from J, leaving 9 bases between. The DNA for the CDR3 is TGTGCCAGCAGCTTAGCACGGGGGAGCACTGAAGCTTTCTTT. This translates into CASSLARGSTEAFF.

This clone turned up a few times. CDR3 region: CASKAGKINEQFF. DNA of the CDR3: TGTGCCAGCAAGGCAGGGAAGATTAATGAGCAGTTCTTC. The chain couples TRBV28 to TRBJ2-1; TRBD1 might be the D (5 bases). The ends were cut back, 7 bases at V and 7 bases at J, with 14 bases in the middle. The CDR3 contains 13 residues. CDR1 is MDHEN, CDR2 SYDVKM, per germline. Full variable domain (remainder filled in from reference TRBV28 and TRBJ2-1): DVKVTQSSRYLVKRTGEKVFLECVQDMDHENMFWYRQDPGLGLRLIYFSYDVKMKEKGDIPEGYSVSREKKERFSLILESASTNQTSMYLCASKAGKINEQFFGPGTRLTVL.

The chain uses TRBV6-5 and TRBJ1-6; TRBD1 matches 9 bases. Germline trimming cut 5 bases from V and 7 bases from J; bases unmatched to any gene: 3. The CDR3 has 14 amino acids. The germline CDR1 and CDR2 sequences are MNHEY and SVGAGI. The CDR3 DNA is TGTGCCAGCAGTCTTGGGACAGGGAATTCACCCCTCCACTTT. This translates into CASSLGTGNSPLHF.

The chain links TRBV29-1 to TRBJ1-5; 9 nucleotides align to TRBD1. The germline V gene has CDR1 SQVTM and CDR2 ANQGSEA. The V gene end was trimmed by 6 bases and the J gene end by 1 base; junction bases not matched to a gene: 10. This CDR3 comprises 16 residues. The CDR3 protein is CSVTFTGGGSNQPQHF. In nucleotides, the CDR3 is TGCAGCGTAACTTTTACAGGGGGCGGCAGCAATCAGCCCCAGCATTTT. The full variable domain, in which reference TRBV29-1 and TRBJ1-5 provide the parts outside the CDR3, is SAVISQKPSRDICQRGTSLTIQCQVDSQVTMMFWYRQQPGQSLTLIATANQGSEATYESGFVIDKFPISRPNLTFSTLTVSNMSPEDSSIYLCSVTFTGGGSNQPQHFGDGTRLSIL.

The CDR3 spells CASSSGASQETQYF. The CDR3 DNA is TGCGCCAGCAGCTCTGGGGCCTCTCAAGAGACCCAGTACTTC. V usage is TRBV5-1 and J usage is TRBJ2-5; D might be TRBD1 (5 bases). Between the trimmed V and J ends, which lost 3 bases and 2 bases, there was a span of 11 bases. This CDR3 spans 14 amino acids. Germline V lookup: CDR1 SGHRS, CDR2 YFSETQ.

The V and J genes are TRBV9 and TRBJ1-1, with 10 bases fitting TRBD1. V shed 3 bases and J 1 base; nucleotides not matched to a gene: 3. This CDR3 is 15 amino acids long. From germline, CDR1 is SGDLS and CDR2 YYNGEE. The CDR3 nucleotides are TGTGCCAGCAGCGACGGACAGGGGGAGAACACTGAAGCTTTCTTT. This sequence encodes CASSDGQGENTEAFF.

This clone was found a few times. V usage is TRBV13 and J usage is TRBJ1-6, with no clear D. The CDR3 loop spans 14 amino acids. CDR1 and CDR2 from the germline V gene are PRHDT and FYEKMQ (reference sequence). Trimming pared 8 bases from V and 5 bases from J, leaving 13 bases between. In DNA, the CDR3 is TGTGCCAGCCAGGTCGCGCTTGATAATTCACCCCTCCACTTT. The encoded protein is CASQVALDNSPLHF.

This rearrangement joins TRBV3-1 (or the pseudogene TRBV3-2) to TRBJ2-2, with 12 bases lining up with TRBD2. J gave up 5 bases and V 5 bases, and 0 bases lay outside the gene matches. Germline V gene data show CDR1 as LGHDT and CDR2 as YNNKEL (reference sequence). This CDR3 has 14 residues. The DNA for the CDR3 is TGTGCCAGCAGCGGGACTAGCGGGACCGGGGAGCTGTTTTTT. Translating it yields CASSGTSGTGELFF.

J is TRBJ2-5 and V is TRBV6-2 or TRBV6-3; D is perhaps TRBD2 (6 bases). In germline, CDR1 is MNHEY, CDR2 SVGEGT. The CDR3 runs to 14 residues. Trimming shortened V by 5 bases and J by 6 bases, and 16 bases separated the two germline ends. The CDR3 DNA sequence: TGTGCCAGCAGTACGGTCGCGGGGATTAAGACCCAGTACTTC. Its translation: CASSTVAGIKTQYF.

The chain uses TRBV5-1 and TRBJ1-4; 10 bases align to TRBD1. There are 16 residues in the CDR3. Trimming cost V 0 bases and J 8 bases; bases outside gene matches: 7. CDR1 is SGHRS, CDR2 YFSETQ, per germline. The CDR3 DNA reads TGCGCCAGCAGCTTGGCCATAGGACAGGGGGGAGAAAAACTGTTTTTT. The encoded protein is CASSLAIGQGGEKLFF.

The chain joins TRBV7-9 to TRBJ1-1; the D is unclear. CDR1 is SEHNR and CDR2 is FQNEAQ in the germline V gene (reference sequence). CDR3 size: 14 residues. V lost 2 bases and J 2 bases, leaving 9 bases between the germline ends. DNA for the CDR3: TGTGCCAGCAGCTTACTTCAGACTAACACTGAAGCTTTCTTT. This translates into CASSLLQTNTEAFF. Drawing the rest from reference TRBV7-9 and TRBJ1-1, the complete variable domain is DTGVSQNPRHKITKRGQNVTFRCDPISEHNRLYWYRQTLGQGPEFLTYFQNEAQLEKSRLLSDRFSAERPKGSFSTLEIQRTEQGDSAMYLCASSLLQTNTEAFFGQGTRLTVV.

The V and J genes are TRBV6-5 and TRBJ1-1; D unresolved. The germline gives CDR1 MNHEY, CDR2 SVGAGI. Trimming took 0 bases from V and 3 from J, leaving 14 bases between them. The CDR3 sequence is 16 residues long. The CDR3 region has the DNA TGTGCCAGCAGTTACTCGTTGAGGAGGGCGTACACTGAAGCTTTCTTT. It is translated as CASSYSLRRAYTEAFF.

The J gene is TRBJ1-5, the V gene TRBV19; 9 bases match TRBD1. The J segment lost 5 bases and the V segment lost 10 bases, leaving 6 bases of the junction unmatched. The CDR3 loop spans 13 amino acids. In germline, CDR1 is LNHDA, CDR2 SQIVND (reference sequence). CDR3 DNA: TGTGCCATCCGGGACAGGGCGGATCAGCCCCAGCATTTT. Amino acids: CAIRDRADQPQHF. Variable domain in full (rest from reference TRBV19 and TRBJ1-5): DGGITQSPKYLFRKEGQNVTLSCEQNLNHDAMYWYRQDPGQGLRLIYYSQIVNDFQKGDIAEGYSVSREKKESFPLTVTSAQKNPTAFYLCAIRDRADQPQHFGDGTRLSIL.

This clone was counted a few times. This sequence joins TRBV12-3 or TRBV12-4 and TRBJ1-5; a possible D gene is TRBD1 (5 bases). CDR3 length equals 13 residues. V was cut by 6 bases and J by 9 bases, with 15 bases left in between. CDR3 loop: CASRSGADGPQHF. The DNA for the CDR3 is TGTGCCAGCAGGTCTGGGGCAGACGGGCCCCAGCATTTT.

V is TRBV7-9 and J is TRBJ2-2; the D gene is possibly TRBD1 (6 bases). Germline CDR1 SEHNR, CDR2 FQNEAQ (reference sequence). This CDR3 region has 14 residues. V was pared by 3 bases and J by 5 bases, with 10 bases between. CDR3 amino acids: CASSLGDRTGELFF. The CDR3 region has the DNA TGTGCCAGCAGCTTGGGAGACAGGACCGGGGAGCTGTTTTTT.

With respect to this clone: Compared with germline, one end of the junction differs, possibly owing to a read error. The same CDR3 can be traced to other DNA sequences in this sample. The genes are TRBV6-2 or TRBV6-3 and TRBJ2-7; 12 positions match TRBD2. This CDR3 comprises 15 residues. The germline gives CDR1 MNHEY, CDR2 SVGEGT. CDR3 in DNA: TGCGCCAGCAGCATCGGACTAGCGGGAAGGAACGAGCAGTACTTC. It encodes CASSIGLAGRNEQYF.